Listed here are 26 T cell receptor beta chains from one sample, sequenced in a study of CD4 T cells in relation to SARS-CoV-2 and coronaviruses. Their antigens are not known. Sequenced by immunoSEQ multiplex PCR; TCRdb stores in-frame clones only, minus some. This sample has more than 20,000 clones, with about 80% found just once. Before the COVID-19 pandemic, during about 2010-2018, CD4+ T cells were taken from unexposed donors. CD4+ T cells were isolated from the cells after 10 days of culture. Sequencing was done on a sample of CD4+ T cells from PBMCs, cultured in vitro. These receptor sequences come from a human donor in good health.

The chain uses TRBV5-1 and TRBJ1-2; D unresolved. Looked up from germline, CDR1 is SGHRS and CDR2 is YFSETQ. The CDR3 is 15 residues long. With 3 bases removed from V and 2 bases from J, the gap between germline ends came to 14 bases. CDR3 nucleotide sequence: TGCGCCAGCAGCTCCCTCATCGACGGGAACTATGGCTACACCTTC. This gives the protein CASSSLIDGNYGYTF.

This clone was counted a single time. The V and J genes are TRBV6-1 and TRBJ1-1; weak D call: TRBD1 (6 bases). This CDR3 is 14 amino acids long. Germline CDR1 MNHNS, CDR2 SASEGT. The V end lost 2 bases, the J end lost 5 bases, and 12 bases lay between the germline ends. DNA for the CDR3: TGTGCCAGCAGTGAAAGGGGAGGGGGGACTGAAGCTTTCTTT. It codes for CASSERGGGTEAFF.

The V gene is TRBV11-2, the J gene TRBJ2-1; the D gene is possibly TRBD2 (6 bases). Germline-derived CDR1 and CDR2 are SGHAT and FQNNGV. The CDR3 has 14 residues. V dropped 5 bases and J dropped 6 bases, with 14 bases sitting between them. Here the CDR3 reads CASSLGTPSNEQFF. The CDR3 DNA is TGTGCCAGCAGCCTCGGGACTCCGAGCAATGAGCAGTTCTTC. Full variable domain (missing parts from reference TRBV11-2 and TRBJ2-1): EAGVAQSPRYKIIEKRQSVAFWCNPISGHATLYWYQQILGQGPKLLIQFQNNGVVDDSQLPKDRFSAERLKGVDSTLKIQPAKLEDSAVYLCASSLGTPSNEQFFGPGTRLTVL.

A single count supports this clone. The chain joins TRBV4-1 to TRBJ2-3, with 7 positions matching TRBD2. After removal of 4 bases from V and 1 base from J, the junction contained 8 bases not matched to a gene. Germline-derived CDR1 and CDR2 are MGHRA and YSYEKL. The CDR3 sequence is 16 residues long. This CDR3 is CASSPRTRGGTDTQYF. The CDR3 DNA follows: TGCGCCAGCAGCCCGAGGACTAGAGGCGGCACAGATACGCAGTATTTT.

V usage is TRBV15 and J usage is TRBJ1-6; D uncertain. The CDR3 spans 15 residues. Germline lookup yields CDR1 LNHNV and CDR2 YYDKDF (reference sequence). Trimming pared 0 bases from V and 10 bases from J, leaving 13 bases between. The CDR3 region has the DNA TGTGCCACCAGCAGAGATTATCGGGAAGGCTCACCCCTCCACTTT. Its protein is CATSRDYREGSPLHF. Drawing the rest from reference TRBV15 and TRBJ1-6, the complete variable domain is DAMVIQNPRYQVTQFGKPVTLSCSQTLNHNVMYWYQQKSSQAPKLLFHYYDKDFNNEADTPDNFQSRRPNTSFCFLDIRSPGLGDTAMYLCATSRDYREGSPLHFGNGTRLTVT.

This chain joins TRBV2 and TRBJ1-5, with a possible D match to TRBD1 (6 bases). Germline V gene lookup returns CDR1 SNHLY and CDR2 FYNNEI. Trimming took 3 bases from V and 6 from J, leaving 9 bases between them. CDR3 length: 13 amino acids. CDR3 amino acids: CASSERGFQPQHF. The CDR3 DNA sequence: TGTGCCAGCAGTGAGAGGGGGTTTCAGCCCCAGCATTTT.

The V gene is TRBV5-1, the J gene TRBJ2-1, with 9 bases identical to TRBD1. There are 14 residues in the CDR3. The germline V gene encodes CDR1 SGHRS and CDR2 YFSETQ. V was clipped by 4 bases and J by 8 bases; unmatched bases: 7. In DNA form, the CDR3 reads TGCGCCAGCAGCCAAGGGACAGGGAGGCATGAGCAGTTCTTC. Its protein is CASSQGTGRHEQFF. Full variable domain (outside the CDR3, taken from reference TRBV5-1 and TRBJ2-1): KAGVTQTPRYLIKTRGQQVTLSCSPISGHRSVSWYQQTPGQGLQFLFEYFSETQRNKGNFPGRFSGRQFSNSRSEMNVSTLELGDSALYLCASSQGTGRHEQFFGPGTRLTVL.

The chain joins TRBV5-8 to TRBJ2-2; a possible D gene is TRBD1 (6 bases). The CDR3 runs to 16 residues. V lost 4 bases and J lost 1, with 14 bases in between. Per germline, CDR1 SGHTS and CDR2 YDEGEE. CDR3 coding DNA: TGTGCCAGCAGCAGCACAGGGTGGGGGAACACCGGGGAGCTGTTTTTT. This codes for CASSSTGWGNTGELFF.

This rearrangement joins TRBV5-1 to TRBJ2-7; 14 bases are shared with TRBD2. Per the germline V gene, CDR1 is SGHRS and CDR2 is YFSETQ. The CDR3 length is 18 residues. After removal of 3 bases from V and 5 bases from J, the junction contained 13 bases not matched to a gene. CDR3 DNA: TGCGCCAGCAGCTACCTCGGACTAGCGGGAGGTAGGCTGGACGAGCAGTACTTC. It is translated as CASSYLGLAGGRLDEQYF.

The V gene is TRBV7-8, the J gene TRBJ1-1; D might be TRBD1 (5 bases). This CDR3 spans 17 amino acids. Trimming shortened V by 5 bases and J by 1 base, and 20 bases separated the two germline ends. CDR1 is SGHVS and CDR2 is FQNEAQ in the germline V gene. CDR3 sequence reads: CASSPAGPGWRNTEAFF. The CDR3 DNA reads TGTGCCAGCAGCCCCGCGGGGCCAGGGTGGCGGAACACTGAAGCTTTCTTT.

The chain has TRBV19 and TRBJ2-7; the D gene is possibly TRBD2 (5 bases). This CDR3 spans 15 amino acids. Germline V lookup: CDR1 LNHDA, CDR2 SQIVND (reference sequence). Trimming removed 1 base at V and 1 base at J, with 11 bases between. CDR3 in amino acids: CASSIGGQKSYEQYF. The CDR3 nucleotides read TGTGCCAGTAGTATAGGAGGGCAAAAGTCCTACGAGCAGTACTTC.

This clone has only a few counts. The chain combines TRBV4-2 with TRBJ1-4; D unclear. In germline, CDR1 is LGHNA, CDR2 YNFKEQ. This CDR3 comprises 14 residues. Trimming removed 4 bases from V and 0 bases from J, with 6 bases in between. CDR3: CASSPDATNEKLFF. Written as DNA, the CDR3 is TGTGCCAGCAGCCCAGACGCAACTAATGAAAAACTGTTTTTT.

The chain couples TRBV6-6 to TRBJ1-1; 10 nucleotides line up with TRBD1. The CDR3 sequence is 18 residues long. Losses at the gene ends were 5 bases for V and 0 bases for J; bases not matched to a gene: 12. The germline V gene has CDR1 MNHNY and CDR2 SVGAGI (reference sequence). CDR3 protein: CASSPRTGGSDMNTEAFF. DNA of the CDR3: TGTGCCAGCAGTCCCCGGACAGGGGGTTCGGATATGAACACTGAAGCTTTCTTT.

This sequence joins TRBV19 and TRBJ1-4; 10 bases agree with TRBD1. V lost 5 bases and J lost 5; bases outside the gene matches: 2. CDR1 is LNHDA, CDR2 SQIVND, per germline (reference sequence). The CDR3 runs to 14 residues. The CDR3, as DNA: TGTGCCAGTAGTTGGACAGGGGGAAATGAAAAACTGTTTTTT. It yields the protein CASSWTGGNEKLFF. The whole variable domain, remainder taken from reference TRBV19 and TRBJ1-4, is DGGITQSPKYLFRKEGQNVTLSCEQNLNHDAMYWYRQDPGQGLRLIYYSQIVNDFQKGDIAEGYSVSREKKESFPLTVTSAQKNPTAFYLCASSWTGGNEKLFFGSGTQLSVL.

CDR3 protein: CAWSENLGGNTIYF. CDR3 DNA sequence: TGTGCCTGGAGCGAAAACCTCGGAGGAAACACCATATATTTT. The chain carries TRBV30 and TRBJ1-3; D ambiguous. V dropped 3 bases and J dropped 4 bases, with 13 bases sitting between them. CDR1 is GTSNPN and CDR2 is SVGIG in the germline V gene (reference sequence). This CDR3 region has 14 residues.

The V gene is TRBV24-1, the J gene TRBJ2-1; TRBD1 aligns across 9 bases. The CDR3 is 15 residues long. The V gene end was trimmed by 8 bases and the J gene end by 5 bases; junction bases not matched to a gene: 9. CDR1 and CDR2 (germline): KGHDR, SFDVKD. DNA of the CDR3: TGTGCCACCAAACAGGGGGCTAGGTCCGACAATGAGCAGTTCTTC. This gives the protein CATKQGARSDNEQFF.

The J gene is TRBJ1-2, the V gene TRBV5-5; 8 bases align to TRBD1. Trimming removed 0 bases from V and 8 bases from J; junction bases left unmatched: 9. CDR1 and CDR2 from the germline V gene are SGHKS and YYEKEE (reference sequence). The CDR3 has 15 residues. The DNA for the CDR3 is TGTGCCAGCAGCTTGGCGTCCGACAGGGGTTTGGGCTACACCTTC. Amino acid sequence: CASSLASDRGLGYTF.

The chain links TRBV12-5 to TRBJ2-2; 11 nucleotides agree with TRBD1. The trim removed 6 bases at V and 3 bases at J, leaving 9 bases unmatched. Per the germline V gene, CDR1 is LGHNT and CDR2 is FRNRAP. CDR3 length: 17 residues. The CDR3 DNA follows: TGTGCTAGTGGGTCCGGGACAGGGGGTTCGGACACCGGGGAGCTGTTTTTT. This encodes CASGSGTGGSDTGELFF.

This rearrangement joins TRBV25-1 to TRBJ1-1, with D perhaps matching TRBD1 (6 bases). This CDR3 region has 12 residues. V was cut by 3 bases and J by 11 bases, with 13 bases left in between. Per germline, CDR1 MGHDK and CDR2 SYGVNS. CDR3 coding DNA: TGTGCCAGCAGTGATGCAGGGGTAGGTGCTTTCTTT. It translates to CASSDAGVGAFF.

This sequence joins TRBV5-1 and TRBJ2-7, with unresolved D. The CDR3 runs to 14 residues. V gave up 4 bases and J gave up 0 bases, with 11 bases separating them. Germline V CDR1 and CDR2: SGHRS, YFSETQ. The CDR3 here is CASSKTKSSYEQYF. CDR3 nucleotide sequence: TGCGCCAGCAGCAAGACGAAGAGCTCCTACGAGCAGTACTTC.

In its sample, this clone was seen a few times. This sequence joins TRBV5-1 and TRBJ1-1; no reliable D call. V lost 0 bases and J lost 4, with 16 bases in between. This CDR3 comprises 16 residues. CDR1 SGHRS and CDR2 YFSETQ come from the germline V gene. This CDR3 reads CASSLGHNRRSTEAFF. CDR3 coding DNA: TGCGCCAGCAGCTTGGGTCACAATCGGCGGAGCACTGAAGCTTTCTTT.

Within the sample, this clone is medium-sized (0.01 to 0.1%). The V and J genes are TRBV7-2 and TRBJ2-3, with D hard to call. The V gene lost 5 bases and the J gene lost 0 bases, with 12 bases spanning the gap. The CDR3 is 15 amino acids. From germline, CDR1 is SGHTA and CDR2 FQGNSA. CDR3 region: CASSLNYLSTDTQYF. CDR3 nucleotides: TGTGCCAGCAGCCTAAACTACCTGAGCACAGATACGCAGTATTTT.

This chain connects TRBV6-2 or TRBV6-3 to TRBJ1-1, with D perhaps TRBD1 (5 bases). V dropped 2 bases and J dropped 1 base, with 20 bases sitting between them. From germline, CDR1 is MNHEY and CDR2 SVGEGT. This CDR3 spans 18 amino acids. In DNA form, the CDR3 reads TGTGCCAGCAGTTACGTGGGAGTCAAGGGGAGGGAGAACACTGAAGCTTTCTTT. Amino acid sequence: CASSYVGVKGRENTEAFF.

This chain links TRBV4-2 with TRBJ2-7; 13 bases agree with TRBD2. Per germline, CDR1 LGHNA and CDR2 YNFKEQ. This CDR3 is built from 17 residues. J lost 7 bases, V lost 2 bases, and 11 bases had no gene match. The CDR3 spells CASSQLLRTSGSWEQYF. The CDR3 DNA sequence: TGTGCCAGCAGCCAACTACTCCGGACTAGCGGGAGTTGGGAGCAGTACTTC.

The table lists this clone with a few counts. This chain joins TRBV7-3 and TRBJ1-1, with 7 positions matching TRBD1. Losses at the gene ends were 2 bases for V and 7 bases for J; bases not matched to a gene: 4. Germline V gene data show CDR1 as SGHTA and CDR2 as FQGTGA. CDR3 length: 13 amino acids. The CDR3 nucleotides read TGTGCCAGCAGCTTAGGTCGACAGGGTGAAGCTTTCTTT. Translation: CASSLGRQGEAFF.

The chain links TRBV6-5 to TRBJ2-1; a weak D match, TRBD2 (6 bases). The CDR3 is 13 amino acids. The germline V and J ends were trimmed by 6 bases and 10 bases, with 16 bases remaining between them. CDR1 and CDR2 (germline): MNHEY, SVGAGI. CDR3 protein: CASRGGTGGEQFF. DNA of the CDR3: TGTGCCAGCAGGGGAGGAACAGGAGGAGAGCAGTTCTTC.